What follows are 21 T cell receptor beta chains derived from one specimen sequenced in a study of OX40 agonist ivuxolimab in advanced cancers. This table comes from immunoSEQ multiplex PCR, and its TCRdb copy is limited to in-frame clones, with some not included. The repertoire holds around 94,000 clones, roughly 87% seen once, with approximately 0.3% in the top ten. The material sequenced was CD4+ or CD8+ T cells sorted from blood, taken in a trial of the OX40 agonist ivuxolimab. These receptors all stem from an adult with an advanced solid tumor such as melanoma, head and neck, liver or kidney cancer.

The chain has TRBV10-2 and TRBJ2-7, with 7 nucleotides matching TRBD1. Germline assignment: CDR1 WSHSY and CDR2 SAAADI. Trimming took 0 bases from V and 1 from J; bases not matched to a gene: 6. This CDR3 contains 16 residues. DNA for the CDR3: TGCGCCAGCAGTGAGTCGACAGGGACCTTATCCTACGAGCAGTACTTC. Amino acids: CASSESTGTLSYEQYF.

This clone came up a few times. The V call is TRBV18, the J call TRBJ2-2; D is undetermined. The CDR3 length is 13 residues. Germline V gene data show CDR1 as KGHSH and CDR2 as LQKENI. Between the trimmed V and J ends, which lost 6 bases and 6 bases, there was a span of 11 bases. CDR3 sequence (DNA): TGTGCCAGCTCCCCTTCAATAGCCGGGGAGCTGTTTTTT. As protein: CASSPSIAGELFF.

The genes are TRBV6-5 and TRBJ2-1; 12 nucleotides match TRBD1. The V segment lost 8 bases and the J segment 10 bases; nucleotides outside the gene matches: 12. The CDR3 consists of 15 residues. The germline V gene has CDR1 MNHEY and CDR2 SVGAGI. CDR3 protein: CASSKGGQGAREQFF. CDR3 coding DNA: TGTGCCAGCTCGAAGGGGGGACAGGGGGCAAGGGAGCAGTTCTTC.

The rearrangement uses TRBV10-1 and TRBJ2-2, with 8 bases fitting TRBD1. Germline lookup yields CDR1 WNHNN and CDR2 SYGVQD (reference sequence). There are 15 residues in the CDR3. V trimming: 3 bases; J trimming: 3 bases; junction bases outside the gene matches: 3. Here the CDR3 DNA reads TGCGCCAGCAGTGACGGACAGGGACACACCGGGGAGCTGTTTTTT. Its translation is CASSDGQGHTGELFF.

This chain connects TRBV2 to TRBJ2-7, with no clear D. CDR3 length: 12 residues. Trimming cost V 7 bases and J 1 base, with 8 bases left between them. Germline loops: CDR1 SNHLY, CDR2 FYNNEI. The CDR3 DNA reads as TGTGCCAGCAAGGCGGATTCCTACGAGCAGTACTTC. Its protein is CASKADSYEQYF. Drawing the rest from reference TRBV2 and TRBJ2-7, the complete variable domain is EPEVTQTPSHQVTQMGQEVILRCVPISNHLYFYWYRQILGQKVEFLVSFYNNEISEKSEIFDDQFSVERPDGSNFTLKIRSTKLEDSAMYFCASKADSYEQYFGPGTRLTVT.

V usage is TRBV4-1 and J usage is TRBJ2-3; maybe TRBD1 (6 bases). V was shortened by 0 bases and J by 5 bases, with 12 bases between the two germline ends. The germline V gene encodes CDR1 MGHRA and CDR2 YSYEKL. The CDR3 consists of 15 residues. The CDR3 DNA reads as TGCGCCAGCAGCCAAGACACAGGGAAGGGAGATACGCAGTATTTT. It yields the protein CASSQDTGKGDTQYF.

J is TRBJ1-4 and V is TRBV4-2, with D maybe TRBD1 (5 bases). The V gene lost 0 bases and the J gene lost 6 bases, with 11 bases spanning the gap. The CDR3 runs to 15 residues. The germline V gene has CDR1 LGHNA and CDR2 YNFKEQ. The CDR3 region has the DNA TGTGCCAGCAGCCAAGACGGGGGTGGCGATGAAAAACTGTTTTTT. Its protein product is CASSQDGGGDEKLFF.

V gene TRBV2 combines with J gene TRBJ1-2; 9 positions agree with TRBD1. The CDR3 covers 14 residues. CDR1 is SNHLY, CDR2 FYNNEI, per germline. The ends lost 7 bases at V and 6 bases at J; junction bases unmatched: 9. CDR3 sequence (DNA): TGTGCCAGCAAGACGGGACAGGGTGTCCATGGCTACACCTTC. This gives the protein CASKTGQGVHGYTF.

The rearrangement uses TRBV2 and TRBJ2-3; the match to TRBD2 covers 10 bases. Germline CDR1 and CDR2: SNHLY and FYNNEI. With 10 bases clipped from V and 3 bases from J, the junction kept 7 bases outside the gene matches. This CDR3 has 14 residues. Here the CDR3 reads CATRAGGLTDTQYF. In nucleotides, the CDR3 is TGTGCCACCCGAGCGGGGGGGCTTACAGATACGCAGTATTTT.

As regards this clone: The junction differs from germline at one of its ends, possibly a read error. The CDR3 nucleotides read TGTGCCATCAGTGAGTTCGGGACTCTGGACAGACGACCTACCTTT. This translates into CAISEFGTLDRRPTF. The genes are TRBV10-3 and TRBJ1-1, with D maybe TRBD1 (6 bases). CDR3 length: 15 amino acids. CDR1 ENHRY and CDR2 SYGVKD come from the germline V gene.

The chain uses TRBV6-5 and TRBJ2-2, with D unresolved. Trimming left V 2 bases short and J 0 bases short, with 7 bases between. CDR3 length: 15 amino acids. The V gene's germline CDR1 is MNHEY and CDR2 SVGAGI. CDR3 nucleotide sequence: TGTGCCAGCAGTTACGGGCTTCCGAACACCGGGGAGCTGTTTTTT. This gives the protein CASSYGLPNTGELFF.

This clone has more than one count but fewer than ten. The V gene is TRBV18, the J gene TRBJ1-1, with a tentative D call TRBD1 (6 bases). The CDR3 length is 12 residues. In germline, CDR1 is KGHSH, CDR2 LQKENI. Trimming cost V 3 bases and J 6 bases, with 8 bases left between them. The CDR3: CASSPRTAEAFF. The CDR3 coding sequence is TGTGCCAGCTCACCTCGGACAGCTGAAGCTTTCTTT.

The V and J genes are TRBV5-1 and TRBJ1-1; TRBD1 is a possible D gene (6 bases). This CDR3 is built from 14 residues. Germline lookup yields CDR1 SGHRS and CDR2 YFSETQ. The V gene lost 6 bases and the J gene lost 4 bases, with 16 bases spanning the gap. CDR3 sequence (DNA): TGCGCCAGCACCGGGGGGGGGCTGGGCACTGAAGCTTTCTTT. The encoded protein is CASTGGGLGTEAFF.

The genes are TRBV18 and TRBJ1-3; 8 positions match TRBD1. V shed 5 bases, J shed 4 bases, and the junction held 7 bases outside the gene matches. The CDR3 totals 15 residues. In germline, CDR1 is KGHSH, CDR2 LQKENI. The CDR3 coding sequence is TGTGCCAGCTCAGAGGACAGGGCGAGCGGAAACACCATATATTTT. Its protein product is CASSEDRASGNTIYF.

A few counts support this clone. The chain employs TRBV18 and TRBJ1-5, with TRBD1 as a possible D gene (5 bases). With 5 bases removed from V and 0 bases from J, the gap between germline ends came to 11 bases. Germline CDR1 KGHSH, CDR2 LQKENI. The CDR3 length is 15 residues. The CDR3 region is CASSSGGASNQPQHF. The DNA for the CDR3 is TGTGCCAGCTCATCGGGGGGAGCTAGCAATCAGCCCCAGCATTTT.

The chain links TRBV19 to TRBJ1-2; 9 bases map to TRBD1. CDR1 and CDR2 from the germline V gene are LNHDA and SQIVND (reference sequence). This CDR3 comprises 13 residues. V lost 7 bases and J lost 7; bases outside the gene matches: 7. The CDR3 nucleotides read TGTGCCAGTATCCCAGGGACAGGGCTTGGCTACACCTTC. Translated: CASIPGTGLGYTF. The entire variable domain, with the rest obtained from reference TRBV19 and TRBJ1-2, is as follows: DGGITQSPKYLFRKEGQNVTLSCEQNLNHDAMYWYRQDPGQGLRLIYYSQIVNDFQKGDIAEGYSVSREKKESFPLTVTSAQKNPTAFYLCASIPGTGLGYTFGSGTRLTVV.

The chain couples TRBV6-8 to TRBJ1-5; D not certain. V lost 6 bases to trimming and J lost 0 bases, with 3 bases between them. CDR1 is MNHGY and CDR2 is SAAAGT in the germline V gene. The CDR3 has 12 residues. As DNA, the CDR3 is TGTGCCAGCAGAGTTAGCAATCAGCCCCAGCATTTT. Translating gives CASRVSNQPQHF.

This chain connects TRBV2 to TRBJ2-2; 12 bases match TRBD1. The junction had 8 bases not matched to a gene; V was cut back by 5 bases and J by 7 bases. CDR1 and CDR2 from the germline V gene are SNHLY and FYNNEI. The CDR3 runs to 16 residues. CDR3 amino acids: CASSIPGQGAIGELFF. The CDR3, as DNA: TGTGCCAGCAGTATTCCGGGACAGGGGGCTATCGGGGAGCTGTTTTTT.

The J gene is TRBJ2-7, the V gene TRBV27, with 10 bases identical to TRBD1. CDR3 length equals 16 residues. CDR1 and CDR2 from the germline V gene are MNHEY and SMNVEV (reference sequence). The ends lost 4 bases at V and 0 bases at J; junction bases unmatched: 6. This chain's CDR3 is CASSSTRTGGSYEQYF. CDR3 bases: TGTGCCAGCAGTTCGACCCGGACAGGGGGCTCCTACGAGCAGTACTTC.

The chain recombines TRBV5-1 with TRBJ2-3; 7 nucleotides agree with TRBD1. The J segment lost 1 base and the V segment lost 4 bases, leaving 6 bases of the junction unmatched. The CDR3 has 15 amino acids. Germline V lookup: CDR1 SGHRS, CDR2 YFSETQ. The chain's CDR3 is CASSRGGSGTDTQYF. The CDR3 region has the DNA TGCGCCAGCAGCCGAGGGGGCTCGGGCACAGATACGCAGTATTTT.

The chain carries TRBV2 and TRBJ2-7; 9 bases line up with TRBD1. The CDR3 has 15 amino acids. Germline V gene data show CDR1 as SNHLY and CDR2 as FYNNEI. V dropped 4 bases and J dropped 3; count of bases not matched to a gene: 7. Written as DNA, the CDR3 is TGTGCCAGCAGTGGATCACAGGGGGCGGGCTACGAGCAGTACTTC. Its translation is CASSGSQGAGYEQYF.